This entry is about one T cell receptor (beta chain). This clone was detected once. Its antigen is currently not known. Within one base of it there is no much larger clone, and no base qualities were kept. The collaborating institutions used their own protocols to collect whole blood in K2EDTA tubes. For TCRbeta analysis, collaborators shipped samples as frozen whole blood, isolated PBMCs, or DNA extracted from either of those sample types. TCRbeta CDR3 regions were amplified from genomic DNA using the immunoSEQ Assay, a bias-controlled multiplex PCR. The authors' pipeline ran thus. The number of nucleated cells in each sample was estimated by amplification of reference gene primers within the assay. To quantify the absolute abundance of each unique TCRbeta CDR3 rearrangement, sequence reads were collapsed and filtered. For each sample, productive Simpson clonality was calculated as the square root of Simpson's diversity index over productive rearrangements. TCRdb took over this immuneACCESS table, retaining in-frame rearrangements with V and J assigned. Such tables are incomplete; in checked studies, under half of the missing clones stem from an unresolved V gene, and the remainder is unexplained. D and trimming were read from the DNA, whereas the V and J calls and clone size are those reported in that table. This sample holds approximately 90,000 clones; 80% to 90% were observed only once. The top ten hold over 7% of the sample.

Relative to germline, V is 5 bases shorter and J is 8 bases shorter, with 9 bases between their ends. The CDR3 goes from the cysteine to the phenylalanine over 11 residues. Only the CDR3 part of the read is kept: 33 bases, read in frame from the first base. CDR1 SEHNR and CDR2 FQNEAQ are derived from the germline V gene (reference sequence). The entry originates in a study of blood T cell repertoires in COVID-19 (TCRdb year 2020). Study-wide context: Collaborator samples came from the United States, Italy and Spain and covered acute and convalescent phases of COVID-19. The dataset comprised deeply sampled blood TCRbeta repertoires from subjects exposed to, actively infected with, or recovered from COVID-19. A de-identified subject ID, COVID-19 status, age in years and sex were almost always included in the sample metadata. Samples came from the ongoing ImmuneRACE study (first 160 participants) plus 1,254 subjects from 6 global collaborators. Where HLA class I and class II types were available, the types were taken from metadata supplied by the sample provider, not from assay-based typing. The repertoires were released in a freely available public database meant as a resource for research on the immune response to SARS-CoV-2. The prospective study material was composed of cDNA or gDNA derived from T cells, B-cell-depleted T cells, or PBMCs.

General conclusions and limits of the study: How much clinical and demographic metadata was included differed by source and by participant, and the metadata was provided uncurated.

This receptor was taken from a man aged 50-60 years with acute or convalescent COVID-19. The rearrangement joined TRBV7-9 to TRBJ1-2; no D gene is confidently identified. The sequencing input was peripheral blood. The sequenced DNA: TGTGCCAGCAGCCCCAACTCCGGCTACACCTTC. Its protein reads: CASSPNSGYTF.